This note documents a single TCR beta chain sequence. As yet, its antigen is unknown. Patients all relapsed after autologous stem cell transplantation, and there was variation in brentuximab vedotin exposure. Thawed PBMCs yielded CD4+ T cells through magnetic negative selection. Classification of best responses gave complete response, partial response or progressive disease. TCRdb keeps only in-frame clones here, not all; method: immunoSEQ multiplex PCR. Seen here are tens of thousands of clones, about 83% observed once, and the top ten hold less than 2%. This sample was taken from a study of PD-1 blockade in classical Hodgkin lymphoma. Points from the study as a whole: Newly diagnosed patients and complete responders had comparable diversity at baseline. Significantly greater TCR diversity emerged by C4D1 in CD4+ cells but not CD8+ cells. A reduction in baseline TCR diversity was reportedly seen in newly diagnosed patients relative to healthy donors.

Germline CDR1 SGHVS, CDR2 FNYEAQ. The CDR3 totals 13 residues. The ends were cut back, 1 base at V and 5 bases at J, with 8 bases in the middle. This clonotype originated in a human donor with classical Hodgkin lymphoma. The chain has TRBV7-6 and TRBJ1-1, with TRBD1 as a possible D gene (6 bases). The sample was CD4+ T cells from blood, taken at baseline. This CDR3 reads CASSLEGGTEAFF. CDR3 coding DNA: TGTGCCAGCAGCTTAGAGGGGGGGACTGAAGCTTTCTTT. Filled out from reference TRBV7-6 and TRBJ1-1, the complete variable domain reads GAGVSQSPRYKVTKRGQDVALRCDPISGHVSLYWYRQALGQGPEFLTYFNYEAQQDKSGLPNDRFSAERPEGSISTLTIQRTEQRDSAMYRCASSLEGGTEAFFGQGTRLTVV.